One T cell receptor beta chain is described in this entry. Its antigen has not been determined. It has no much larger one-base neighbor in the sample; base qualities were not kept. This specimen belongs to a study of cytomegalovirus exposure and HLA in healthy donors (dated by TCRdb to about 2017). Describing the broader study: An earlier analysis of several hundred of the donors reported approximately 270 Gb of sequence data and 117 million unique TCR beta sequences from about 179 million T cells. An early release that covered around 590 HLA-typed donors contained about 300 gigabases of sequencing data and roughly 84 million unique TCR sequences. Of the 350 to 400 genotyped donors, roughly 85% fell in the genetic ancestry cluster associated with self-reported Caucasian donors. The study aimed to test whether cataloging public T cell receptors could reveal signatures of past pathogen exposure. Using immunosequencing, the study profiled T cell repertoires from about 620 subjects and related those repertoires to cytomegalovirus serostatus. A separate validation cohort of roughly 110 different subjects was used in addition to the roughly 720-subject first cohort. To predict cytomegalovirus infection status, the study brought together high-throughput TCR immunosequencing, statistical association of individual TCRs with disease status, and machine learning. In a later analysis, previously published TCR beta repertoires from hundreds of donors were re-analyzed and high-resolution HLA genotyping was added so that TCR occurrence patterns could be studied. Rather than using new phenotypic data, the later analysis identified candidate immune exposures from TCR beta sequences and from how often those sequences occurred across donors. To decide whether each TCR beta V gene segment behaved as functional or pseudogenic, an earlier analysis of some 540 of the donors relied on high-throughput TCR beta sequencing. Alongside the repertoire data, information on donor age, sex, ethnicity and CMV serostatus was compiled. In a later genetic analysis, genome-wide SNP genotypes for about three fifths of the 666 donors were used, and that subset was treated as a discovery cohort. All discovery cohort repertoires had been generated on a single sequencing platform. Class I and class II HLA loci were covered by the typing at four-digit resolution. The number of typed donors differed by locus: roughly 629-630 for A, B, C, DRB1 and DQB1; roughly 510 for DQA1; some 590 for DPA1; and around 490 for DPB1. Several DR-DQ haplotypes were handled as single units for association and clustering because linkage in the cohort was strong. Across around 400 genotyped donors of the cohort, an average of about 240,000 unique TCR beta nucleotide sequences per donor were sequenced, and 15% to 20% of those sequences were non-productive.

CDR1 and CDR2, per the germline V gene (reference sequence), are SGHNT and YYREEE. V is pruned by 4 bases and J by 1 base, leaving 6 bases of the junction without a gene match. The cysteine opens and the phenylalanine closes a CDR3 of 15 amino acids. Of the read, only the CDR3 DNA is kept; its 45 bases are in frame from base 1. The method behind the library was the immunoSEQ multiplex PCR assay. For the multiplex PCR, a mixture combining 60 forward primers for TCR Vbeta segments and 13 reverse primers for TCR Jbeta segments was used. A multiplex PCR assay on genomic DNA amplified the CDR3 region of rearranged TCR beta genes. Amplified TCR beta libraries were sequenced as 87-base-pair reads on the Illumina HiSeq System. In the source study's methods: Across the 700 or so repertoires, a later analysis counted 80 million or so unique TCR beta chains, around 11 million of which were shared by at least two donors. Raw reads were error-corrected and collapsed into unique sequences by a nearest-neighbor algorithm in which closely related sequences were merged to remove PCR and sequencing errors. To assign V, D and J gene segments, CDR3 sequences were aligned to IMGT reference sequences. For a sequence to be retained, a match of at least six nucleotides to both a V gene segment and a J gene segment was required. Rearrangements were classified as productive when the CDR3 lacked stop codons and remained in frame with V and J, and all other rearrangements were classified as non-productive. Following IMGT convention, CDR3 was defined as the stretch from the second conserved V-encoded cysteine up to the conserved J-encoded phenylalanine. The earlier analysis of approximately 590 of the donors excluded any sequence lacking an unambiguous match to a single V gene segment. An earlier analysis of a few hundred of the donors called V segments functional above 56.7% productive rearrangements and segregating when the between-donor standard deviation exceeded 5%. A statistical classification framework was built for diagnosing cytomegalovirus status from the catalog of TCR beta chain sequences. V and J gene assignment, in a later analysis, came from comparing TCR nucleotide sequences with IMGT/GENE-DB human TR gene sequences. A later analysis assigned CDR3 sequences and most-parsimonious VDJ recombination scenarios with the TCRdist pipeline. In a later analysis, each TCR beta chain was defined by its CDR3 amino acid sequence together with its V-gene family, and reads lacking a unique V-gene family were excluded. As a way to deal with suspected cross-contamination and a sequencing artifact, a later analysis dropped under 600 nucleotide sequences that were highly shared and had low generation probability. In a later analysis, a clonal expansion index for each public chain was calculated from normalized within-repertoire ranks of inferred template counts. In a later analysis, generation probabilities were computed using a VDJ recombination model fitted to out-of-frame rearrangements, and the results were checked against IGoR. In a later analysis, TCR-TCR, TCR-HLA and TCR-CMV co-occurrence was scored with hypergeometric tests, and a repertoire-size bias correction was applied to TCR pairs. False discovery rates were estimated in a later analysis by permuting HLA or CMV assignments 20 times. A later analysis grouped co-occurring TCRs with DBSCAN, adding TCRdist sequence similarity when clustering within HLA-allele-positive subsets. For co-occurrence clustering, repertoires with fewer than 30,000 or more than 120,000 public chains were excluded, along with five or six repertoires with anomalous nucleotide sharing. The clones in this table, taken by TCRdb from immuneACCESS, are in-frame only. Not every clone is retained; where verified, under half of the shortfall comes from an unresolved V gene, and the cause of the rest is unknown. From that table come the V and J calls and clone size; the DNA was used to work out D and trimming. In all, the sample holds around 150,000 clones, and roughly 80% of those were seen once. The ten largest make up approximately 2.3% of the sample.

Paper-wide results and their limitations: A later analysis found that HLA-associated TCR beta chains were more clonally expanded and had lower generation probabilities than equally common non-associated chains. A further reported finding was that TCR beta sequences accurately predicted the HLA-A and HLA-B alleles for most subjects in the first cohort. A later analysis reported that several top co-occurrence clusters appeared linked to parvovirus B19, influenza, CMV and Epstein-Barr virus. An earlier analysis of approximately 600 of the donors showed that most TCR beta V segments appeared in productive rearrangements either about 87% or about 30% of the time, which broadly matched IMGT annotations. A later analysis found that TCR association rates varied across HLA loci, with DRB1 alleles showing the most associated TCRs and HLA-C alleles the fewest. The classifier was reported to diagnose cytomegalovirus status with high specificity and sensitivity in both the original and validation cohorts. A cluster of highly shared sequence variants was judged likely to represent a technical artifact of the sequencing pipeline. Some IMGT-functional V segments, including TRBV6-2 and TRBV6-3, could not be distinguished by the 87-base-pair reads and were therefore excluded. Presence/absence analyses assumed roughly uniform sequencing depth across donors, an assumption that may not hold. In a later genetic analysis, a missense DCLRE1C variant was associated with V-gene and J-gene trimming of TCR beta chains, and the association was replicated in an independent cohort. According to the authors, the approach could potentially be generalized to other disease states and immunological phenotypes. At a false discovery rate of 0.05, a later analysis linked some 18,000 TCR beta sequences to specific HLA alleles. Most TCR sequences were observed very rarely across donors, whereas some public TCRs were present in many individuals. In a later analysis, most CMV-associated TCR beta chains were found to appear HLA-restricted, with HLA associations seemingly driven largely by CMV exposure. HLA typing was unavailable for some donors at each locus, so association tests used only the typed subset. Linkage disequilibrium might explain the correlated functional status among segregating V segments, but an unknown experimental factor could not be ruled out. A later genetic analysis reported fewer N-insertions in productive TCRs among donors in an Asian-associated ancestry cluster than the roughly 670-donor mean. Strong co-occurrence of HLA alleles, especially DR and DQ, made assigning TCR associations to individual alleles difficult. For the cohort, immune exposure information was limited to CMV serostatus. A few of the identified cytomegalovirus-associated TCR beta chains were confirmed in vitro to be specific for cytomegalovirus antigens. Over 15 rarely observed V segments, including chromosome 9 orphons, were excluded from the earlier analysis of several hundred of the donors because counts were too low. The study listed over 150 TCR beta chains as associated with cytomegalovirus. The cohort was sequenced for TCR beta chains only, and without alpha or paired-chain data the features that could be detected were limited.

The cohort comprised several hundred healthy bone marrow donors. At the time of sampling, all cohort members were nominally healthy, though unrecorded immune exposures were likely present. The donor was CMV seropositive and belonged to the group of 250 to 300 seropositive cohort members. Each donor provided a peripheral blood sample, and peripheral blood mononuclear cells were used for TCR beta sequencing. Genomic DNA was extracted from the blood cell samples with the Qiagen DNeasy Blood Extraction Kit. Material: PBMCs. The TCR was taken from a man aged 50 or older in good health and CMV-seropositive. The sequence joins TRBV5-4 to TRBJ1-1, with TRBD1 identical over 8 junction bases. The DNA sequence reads TGTGCCAGCAGCCTCCCAGGGGGCTGGAACACTGAAGCTTTCTTT. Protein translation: CASSLPGGWNTEAFF.